Listed below are T cell receptor beta chains from one sample, sequenced in a study of OX40 agonist ivuxolimab in advanced cancers. Here immunoSEQ multiplex PCR was the method, and the copy in TCRdb shows in-frame clones only, minus some. Of tens of thousands of clones in the sample, under 90% were seen once. Here the sequenced sample was CD4+ or CD8+ T cells sorted from blood, taken in a trial of the OX40 agonist ivuxolimab. These receptors were collected from an adult with an advanced solid tumor such as melanoma, head and neck, liver or kidney cancer. The CDR3 runs from the conserved cysteine through the conserved F or W. The D gene is left open where the match is weak. Only some rows state a clone size, as once, few, many or a class for expanded clones.

D gene | clone size | J gene | V gene | CDR3 protein | CDR3 DNA
. | . | TRBJ1-3 | TRBV7-9 | CASSPDGSSGNTIYF | TGTGCCAGCAGCCCTGACGGAAGCTCTGGAAACACCATATATTTT
TRBD1 | . | TRBJ2-1 | TRBV9 | CASSVGVTGEHNEQFF | TGTGCCAGCAGCGTAGGGGTGACAGGGGAACACAATGAGCAGTTCTTC
. | . | TRBJ1-2 | TRBV5-8 | CASSLGRRYTF | TGTGCCAGCAGCTTGGGGAGGAGGTACACCTTC
. | . | TRBJ2-7 | TRBV30 | CAWSVGAFEQYF | TGTGCCTGGAGTGTGGGTGCGTTCGAGCAGTACTTC
. | . | TRBJ2-6 | TRBV5-1 | CASTARTDHSGANVLTF | TGCGCCAGCACCGCCCGGACAGACCACTCTGGGGCCAACGTCCTGACTTTC
TRBD1 | . | TRBJ1-2 | TRBV12-5 | CASGLVEPTGPGGYTF | TGTGCTAGTGGTTTGGTAGAACCGACAGGGCCTGGGGGCTACACCTTC
. | once | TRBJ1-3 | TRBV7-2 | CASSTTVSGNTIYF | TGTGCCAGCAGCACGACAGTCTCTGGAAACACCATATATTTT
. | . | TRBJ1-4 | TRBV6-5 | CASSPGGFEKLFF | TGTGCCAGCAGTCCCGGAGGGTTTGAAAAACTGTTTTTT
TRBD2 | . | TRBJ2-3 | TRBV10-3 | CAISEAGASTDTQYF | TGTGCCATCAGTGAAGCGGGGGCCAGCACAGATACGCAGTATTTT
. | . | TRBJ1-2 | TRBV6-1 | CASTWGGTYGYTF | TGTGCCAGCACATGGGGAGGGACCTATGGCTACACCTTC
TRBD1 | . | TRBJ2-3 | TRBV6-6 | CASRTPSTGARDTQYF | TGTGCCAGCAGAACTCCCTCGACAGGGGCGAGAGATACGCAGTATTTT
. | . | TRBJ2-5 | TRBV6-6 | CASSYPGPEETQYF | TGTGCCAGCAGTTACCCGGGACCGGAAGAGACCCAGTACTTC
TRBD1 | . | TRBJ1-4 | TRBV5-1 | CASSIGTGLEEKLFF | TGCGCCAGCAGCATCGGGACAGGACTTGAGGAAAAACTGTTTTTT
. | . | TRBJ1-6 | TRBV7-2 | CASSIRRVDYSSPLHF | TGTGCCAGCAGCATACGACGAGTAGATTATAGTTCACCCCTCCACTTT
TRBD1 | few | TRBJ1-6 | TRBV25-1 | CASSEWTGGADSPLHF | TGTGCCAGCAGTGAATGGACAGGGGGCGCGGATTCACCCCTCCACTTT
. | . | TRBJ2-1 | TRBV7-9 | CASSLGLARDEQFF | TGTGCCAGCAGCTTAGGGCTAGCGAGAGATGAGCAGTTCTTC
. | . | TRBJ1-1 | TRBV7-9 | CASSLGRLNTEAFF | TGTGCCAGCAGCCTCGGACGGTTGAACACTGAAGCTTTCTTT
TRBD2 | once | TRBJ2-3 | TRBV25-1 | CASSGTSGRSARTQYF | TGTGCCAGCAGTGGGACTAGCGGGCGGAGCGCTAGGACGCAGTATTTT
. | . | TRBJ2-5 | TRBV7-9 | CASSFLLETQYF | TGTGCCAGCAGCTTCCTATTGGAGACCCAGTACTTC
. | . | TRBJ1-1 | TRBV4-3 | CASSLQGNTEAFF | TGCGCCAGCAGCTTACAGGGGAACACTGAAGCTTTCTTT
. | . | TRBJ1-1 | TRBV5-1 | CASSLGPSGMTTEAFF | TGCGCCAGCAGCTTGGGTCCGTCGGGGATGACCACTGAAGCTTTCTTT
TRBD2 | few | TRBJ2-7 | TRBV7-6 | CASSSFAGGVYEQYF | TGTGCCAGCAGCTCGTTCGCGGGGGGCGTCTACGAGCAGTACTTC
. | . | TRBJ1-4 | TRBV6-5 | CASSYSRTATNEKLFF | TGTGCCAGCAGTTACTCCCGCACAGCAACTAATGAAAAACTGTTTTTT
. | . | TRBJ2-3 | TRBV5-6 | CASSGYARTDTQYF | TGTGCCAGCAGCGGCTACGCCCGAACAGATACGCAGTATTTT
. | few | TRBJ1-6 | TRBV6-1 | CASSAVGGSPLHF | TGTGCCAGCAGTGCTGTGGGGGGTTCACCCCTCCACTTT
. | . | TRBJ1-6 | TRBV6-6 | CASSPIVGNSPLHF | TGTGCCAGCAGCCCCATCGTGGGTAATTCACCCCTCCACTTT
. | . | TRBJ2-2 | TRBV18 | CASSPLKGWTGELFF | TGTGCCAGCTCACCACTGAAGGGGTGGACCGGGGAGCTGTTTTTT
. | . | TRBJ1-2 | TRBV18 | CASSPRGQVGTNYGYTF | TGTGCCAGCTCACCACGGGGCCAAGTAGGGACTAACTATGGCTACACCTTC
. | . | TRBJ1-1 | TRBV10-3 | CAISRENPSPEAFF | TGTGCCATCAGTCGCGAGAACCCGAGTCCTGAAGCTTTCTTT
. | . | TRBJ2-7 | TRBV27 | CASSWVKNSYEQYF | TGTGCCAGCAGTTGGGTGAAGAACTCCTACGAGCAGTACTTC
. | few | TRBJ2-1 | TRBV6-5 | CASRPGAGVINEQFF | TGTGCCAGCAGACCAGGGGCGGGGGTGATAAATGAGCAGTTCTTC
. | . | TRBJ2-5 | TRBV7-6 | CASSSGPQETQYF | TGTGCCAGCAGTTCCGGCCCTCAAGAGACCCAGTACTTC
. | . | TRBJ1-6 | TRBV9 | CASSGGLSNSPLHF | TGTGCCAGCAGCGGCGGGCTTTCTAATTCACCCCTCCACTTT
TRBD1 | . | TRBJ2-1 | TRBV11-3 | CASSLETGALGTNNEQFF | TGTGCCAGCAGCTTAGAGACAGGGGCGCTAGGGACGAACAATGAGCAGTTCTTC
. | . | TRBJ2-5 | TRBV7-9 | CASSSPGRETQYF | TGTGCCAGCAGCTCCCCGGGGAGGGAGACCCAGTACTTC
. | . | TRBJ2-3 | TRBV7-7 | CASSSDGGGDTQYF | TGTGCCAGCAGCTCCGACGGTGGGGGCGATACGCAGTATTTT
TRBD1 | . | TRBJ2-1 | TRBV10-3 | CAINSRVRPGGEQFF | TGTGCCATCAATTCGCGGGTCCGACCAGGGGGTGAGCAGTTCTTC
TRBD1 | . | TRBJ1-2 | TRBV18 | CASSPPTGNYGYTF | TGTGCCAGCTCACCACCGACAGGGAACTATGGCTACACCTTC
. | . | TRBJ1-5 | TRBV5-4 | CASSPGAGDSNQPQHF | TGTGCCAGCAGCCCAGGGGCAGGTGATAGCAATCAGCCCCAGCATTTT
TRBD1 | . | TRBJ1-5 | TRBV2 | CASSDTGGRQPQHF | TGTGCCAGCAGTGATACAGGGGGCCGACAGCCCCAGCATTTT
TRBD1 | . | TRBJ1-2 | TRBV6-1 | CASSDAKQGAFGYTF | TGTGCCAGCAGTGATGCTAAACAGGGGGCTTTTGGCTACACCTTC
. | . | TRBJ1-2 | TRBV2 | CARGHPANYGYTF | TGTGCCAGGGGACACCCAGCTAACTATGGCTACACCTTC
. | . | TRBJ1-1 | TRBV5-1 | CASSTGRTEGTEAFF | TGCGCCAGCAGCACGGGACGCACCGAGGGCACTGAAGCTTTCTTT
TRBD1 | . | TRBJ2-7 | TRBV18 | CASSPNRGPEQYF | TGTGCCAGCTCCCCTAACAGGGGACCCGAGCAGTACTTC